The 17 T cell receptor beta chains presented below share a single source sample, sequenced in a study of graft-versus-host responses after intestinal transplantation. Assay used: immunoSEQ multiplex PCR; TCRdb lists only in-frame clones, some missing. The profile covers 70,000 to 95,000 clones, with 80% to 95% appearing a single time and 1.1% taken by the ten largest. These receptors have no known antigen. Specimen: unstimulated CD8+ T cells sorted from spleen or lymph node cells, collected before transplant. These receptors were collected from a human donor who was the organ donor for an intestinal transplant.

This rearrangement joins TRBV2 to TRBJ1-2, with a tentative D call TRBD1 (6 bases). Germline V gene data show CDR1 as SNHLY and CDR2 as FYNNEI. V was pared by 1 base and J by 8 bases, with 11 bases between. The length of the CDR3 is 13 residues. The CDR3 DNA is TGTGCCAGCAGTGAAGTAAACAGGGACGGCTACACCTTC. This translates into CASSEVNRDGYTF. Full variable domain (remainder filled in from reference TRBV2 and TRBJ1-2): EPEVTQTPSHQVTQMGQEVILRCVPISNHLYFYWYRQILGQKVEFLVSFYNNEISEKSEIFDDQFSVERPDGSNFTLKIRSTKLEDSAMYFCASSEVNRDGYTFGSGTRLTVV.

The table lists this clone with a count of one. This chain links TRBV29-1 with TRBJ2-7; TRBD1 agrees at 10 bases. The V gene's germline CDR1 is SQVTM and CDR2 ANQGSEA. J lost 6 bases, V lost 1 base, and 3 bases had no gene match. The CDR3 runs to 13 residues. CDR3 sequence reads: CSVEGTGGGEQYF. DNA for the CDR3: TGCAGCGTTGAAGGGACAGGGGGAGGCGAGCAGTACTTC.

The V and J genes are TRBV6-6 and TRBJ1-2, with D possibly matching TRBD1 (6 bases). Germline V CDR1 and CDR2: MNHNY, SVGAGI (reference sequence). The V gene lost 7 bases and the J gene lost 8 bases, with 17 bases spanning the gap. The CDR3 loop spans 13 amino acids. CDR3 residues: CASTLGGGNGYTF. In DNA, the CDR3 is TGTGCCAGCACCCTAGGGGGGGGGAACGGCTACACCTTC.

The count of this clone is one. This chain joins TRBV7-8 and TRBJ2-7; possible D gene TRBD1, 6 bases. Trimming removed 7 bases from V and 5 bases from J, with 24 bases in between. The germline CDR1 and CDR2 sequences are SGHVS and FQNEAQ. The CDR3 loop spans 16 amino acids. CDR3 sequence reads: CASTLGQGSPLDEQYF. DNA of the CDR3: TGTGCCAGCACCCTGGGGCAGGGGTCACCATTGGACGAGCAGTACTTC.

The CDR3 DNA sequence: TGTGCCAGCAGCTTTGGGGTCCAGGGGTTTTACGAGCAGTACTTC. It codes for CASSFGVQGFYEQYF. The chain combines TRBV11-2 with TRBJ2-7; TRBD1 might be the D (6 bases). Germline V gene data show CDR1 as SGHAT and CDR2 as FQNNGV. Deletions cut 3 bases from V and 4 bases from J, with 16 bases between. The CDR3 is made up of 15 amino acids.

This clone has more than one count but fewer than ten. This chain uses TRBV4-3 with TRBJ1-1, with 9 bases lining up with TRBD1. This CDR3 region has 16 residues. Germline-derived CDR1 and CDR2 are LGHNA and YSLEER. J gave up 1 base and V 1 base, and 4 bases lay outside the gene matches. This chain's CDR3 is CASSQGTGDGNTEAFF. The CDR3 nucleotides are TGCGCCAGCAGCCAAGGGACAGGGGACGGGAACACTGAAGCTTTCTTT.

The rearrangement uses TRBV6-4 and TRBJ2-3; maybe TRBD2 (5 bases). Per germline, CDR1 MRHNA and CDR2 SNTAGT. V was cut by 0 bases and J by 2 bases, with 9 bases left in between. This CDR3 contains 15 residues. CDR3 region: CASSDSGESTDTQYF. For the CDR3, the DNA is TGTGCCAGCAGTGACTCGGGAGAATCCACAGATACGCAGTATTTT.

V gene TRBV11-3 combines with J gene TRBJ2-1, with TRBD2 matching 16 bases. Trimming at V came to 4 bases and at J to 7 bases, leaving 13 bases not matched to a gene. Germline V gene lookup returns CDR1 SGHNT and CDR2 YENEEA. The CDR3 has 19 amino acids. CDR3 sequence: CASSSDPPGLAGGLNEQFF. CDR3 nucleotide sequence: TGTGCCAGCAGCTCCGACCCTCCGGGACTAGCGGGAGGGTTAAATGAGCAGTTCTTC.

The chain uses TRBV6-5 and TRBJ2-3, with 9 bases lining up with TRBD2. Per germline, CDR1 MNHEY and CDR2 SVGAGI. V lost 6 bases to trimming and J lost 0 bases; unmatched junction nucleotides: 4. This CDR3 comprises 15 residues. The CDR3 region has the DNA TGTGCCAGCAGGCTAGCGGGGTCTAGCACAGATACGCAGTATTTT. Residues: CASRLAGSSTDTQYF.

J is TRBJ2-7 and V is TRBV28; 7 nucleotides agree with TRBD1. The trim removed 7 bases at V and 4 bases at J, leaving 10 bases unmatched. Germline V CDR1 and CDR2: MDHEN, SYDVKM. CDR3 length equals 14 residues. Here the CDR3 DNA reads TGTGCCAGCACGGAACCAGGGGGATTTTACGAGCAGTACTTC. Translated: CASTEPGGFYEQYF.

J is TRBJ2-3 and V is TRBV28; D may be TRBD1 (5 bases). V gave up 4 bases and J gave up 1 base, with 12 bases separating them. There are 15 residues in the CDR3. Germline values: CDR1 MDHEN, CDR2 SYDVKM. The CDR3 region has the DNA TGTGCCAGCAGTTCCGACAGCCAGCGCACAGATACGCAGTATTTT. Translation gives CASSSDSQRTDTQYF.

This clone was detected a few times. The genes are TRBV30 and TRBJ1-1, with TRBD1 as a possible D gene (6 bases). The germline V gene encodes CDR1 GTSNPN and CDR2 SVGIG (reference sequence). V was cut by 3 bases and J by 0 bases, with 14 bases left in between. The CDR3 contains 15 residues. The CDR3 here is CAWRTRDKMNTEAFF. For the CDR3, the DNA is TGTGCCTGGAGGACCCGGGACAAGATGAACACTGAAGCTTTCTTT. Based on the CDR3 plus reference TRBV30 and TRBJ1-1, the full variable domain is SQTIHQWPATLVQPVGSPLSLECTVEGTSNPNLYWYRQAAGRGLQLLFYSVGIGQISSEVPQNLSASRPQDRQFILSSKKLLLSDSGFYLCAWRTRDKMNTEAFFGQGTRLTVV.

V is TRBV5-8 and J is TRBJ2-7, with 8 bases aligning to TRBD2. Unmatched junction bases numbered 14, after V lost 4 bases and J lost 5 bases. Germline CDR1 reads SGHTS; CDR2 reads YDEGEE. CDR3 size: 16 residues. The DNA of the CDR3 is TGTGCCAGCAGCCCGGGGGTGTTGCGGGGGGTTGACGAGCAGTACTTC. It yields the protein CASSPGVLRGVDEQYF. The whole variable domain, filled in from reference TRBV5-8 and TRBJ2-7, reads EAGVTQSPTHLIKTRGQQATLRCSPISGHTSVYWYQQALGLGLQFLLWYDEGEERNRGNFPPRFSGRQFPNYSSELNVNALELEDSALYLCASSPGVLRGVDEQYFGPGTRLTVT.

The chain employs TRBV6-1 and TRBJ2-1; 9 bases map to TRBD2. This CDR3 has 16 amino acids. The V gene's germline CDR1 is MNHNS and CDR2 SASEGT. V gave up 1 base and J gave up 8 bases; unmatched junction bases: 9. The chain's CDR3 is CASSEVAASGMYEQFF. The CDR3 DNA reads TGTGCCAGCAGTGAAGTGGCGGCTAGCGGGATGTATGAGCAGTTCTTC.

The chain employs TRBV28 and TRBJ2-3; D uncertain. Germline V gene lookup returns CDR1 MDHEN and CDR2 SYDVKM. This CDR3 contains 15 residues. Trimming left V 8 bases short and J 4 bases short, with 19 bases between. CDR3 protein: CASRSHPRVSDTQYF. CDR3 bases: TGTGCCAGCCGCTCTCATCCCCGGGTGTCAGATACGCAGTATTTT.

V and J are TRBV6-5 and TRBJ2-3, with 7 nucleotides matching TRBD2. The trim removed 5 bases at V and 0 bases at J, leaving 2 bases unmatched. This CDR3 is 14 amino acids long. In germline, CDR1 is MNHEY, CDR2 SVGAGI. The CDR3 spells CASSSGVSTDTQYF. Written as DNA, the CDR3 is TGTGCCAGCAGTAGCGGGGTTAGCACAGATACGCAGTATTTT.

The chain recombines TRBV27 with TRBJ1-5; D not resolved. The CDR3 spans 16 residues. Per germline, CDR1 MNHEY and CDR2 SMNVEV (reference sequence). V was pared by 6 bases and J by 7 bases, with 22 bases between. The CDR3 coding sequence is TGTGCCAGCAGGCGCCCCGGGCGGGTGAGGCAGCAGCCCCAGCATTTT. The encoded protein is CASRRPGRVRQQPQHF.